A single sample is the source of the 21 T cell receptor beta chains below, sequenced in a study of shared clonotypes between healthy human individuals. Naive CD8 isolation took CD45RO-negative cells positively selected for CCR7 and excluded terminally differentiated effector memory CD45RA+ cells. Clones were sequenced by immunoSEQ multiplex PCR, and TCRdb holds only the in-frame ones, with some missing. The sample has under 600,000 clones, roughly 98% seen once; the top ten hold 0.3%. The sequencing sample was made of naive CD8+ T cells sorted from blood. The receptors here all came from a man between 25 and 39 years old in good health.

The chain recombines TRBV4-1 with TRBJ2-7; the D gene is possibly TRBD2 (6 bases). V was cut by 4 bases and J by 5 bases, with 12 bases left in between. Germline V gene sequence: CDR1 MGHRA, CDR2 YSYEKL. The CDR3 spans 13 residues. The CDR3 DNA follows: TGCGCCAGCAGCCCGAAAGGCGGGGACGAGCAGTACTTC. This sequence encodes CASSPKGGDEQYF.

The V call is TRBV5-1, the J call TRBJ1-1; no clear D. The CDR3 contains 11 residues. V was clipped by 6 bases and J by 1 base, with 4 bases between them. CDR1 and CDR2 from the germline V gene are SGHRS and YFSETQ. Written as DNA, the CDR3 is TGCGCCAGCACCGGGAACACTGAAGCTTTCTTT. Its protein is CASTGNTEAFF.

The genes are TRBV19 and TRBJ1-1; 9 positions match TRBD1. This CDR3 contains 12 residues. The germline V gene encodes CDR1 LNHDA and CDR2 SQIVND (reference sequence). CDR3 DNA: TGTGCGGCTGGGACAGGGCCCACTGAAGCTTTCTTT. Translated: CAAGTGPTEAFF.

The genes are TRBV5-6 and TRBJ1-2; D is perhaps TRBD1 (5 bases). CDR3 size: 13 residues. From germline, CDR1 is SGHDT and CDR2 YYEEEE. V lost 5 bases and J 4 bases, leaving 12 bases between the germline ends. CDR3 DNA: TGTGCCAGCAGTTTTCAGGGAACCTATGGCTACACCTTC. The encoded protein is CASSFQGTYGYTF.

The CDR3 nucleotides read TGTGCCAGCAGCTTAGAGGGAGGGCCCCCCTACGAGCAGTACTTC. Translation gives CASSLEGGPPYEQYF. The V call is TRBV11-2, the J call TRBJ2-7; TRBD2 matches at 7 bases. CDR1 is SGHAT and CDR2 is FQNNGV in the germline V gene. This CDR3 contains 15 residues. The V and J ends lost 0 bases and 2 bases, in that order; junction bases with no gene match: 4. Variable domain in full (rest from reference TRBV11-2 and TRBJ2-7): EAGVAQSPRYKIIEKRQSVAFWCNPISGHATLYWYQQILGQGPKLLIQFQNNGVVDDSQLPKDRFSAERLKGVDSTLKIQPAKLEDSAVYLCASSLEGGPPYEQYFGPGTRLTVT.

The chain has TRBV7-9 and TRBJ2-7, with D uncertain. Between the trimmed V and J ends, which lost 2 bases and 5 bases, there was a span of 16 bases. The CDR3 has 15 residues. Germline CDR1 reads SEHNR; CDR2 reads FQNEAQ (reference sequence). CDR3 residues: CASSLRSRRTDEQYF. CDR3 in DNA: TGTGCCAGCAGCTTAAGGTCGCGGCGGACGGACGAGCAGTACTTC.

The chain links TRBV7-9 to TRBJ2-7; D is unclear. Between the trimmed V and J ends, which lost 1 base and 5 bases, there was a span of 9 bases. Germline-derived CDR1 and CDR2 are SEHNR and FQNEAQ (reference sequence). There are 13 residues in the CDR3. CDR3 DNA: TGTGCCAGCAGCTTAGACCCAGTCGACGAGCAGTACTTC. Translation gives CASSLDPVDEQYF.

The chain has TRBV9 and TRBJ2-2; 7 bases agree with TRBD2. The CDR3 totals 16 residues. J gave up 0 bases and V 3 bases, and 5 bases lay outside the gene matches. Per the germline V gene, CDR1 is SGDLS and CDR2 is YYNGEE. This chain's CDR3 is CASSASGNANTGELFF. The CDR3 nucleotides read TGTGCCAGCAGCGCGAGCGGGAACGCGAACACCGGGGAGCTGTTTTTT. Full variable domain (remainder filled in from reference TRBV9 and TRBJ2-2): DSGVTQTPKHLITATGQRVTLRCSPRSGDLSVYWYQQSLDQGLQFLIQYYNGEERAKGNILERFSAQQFPDLHSELNLSSLELGDSALYFCASSASGNANTGELFFGEGSRLTVL.

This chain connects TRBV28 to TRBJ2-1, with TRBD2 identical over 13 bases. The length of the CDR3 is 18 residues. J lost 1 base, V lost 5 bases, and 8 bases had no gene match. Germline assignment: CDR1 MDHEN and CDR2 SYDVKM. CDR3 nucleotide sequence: TGTGCCAGCAGTCTCGGACTAGCGGGAGAAGATTCCTACAATGAGCAGTTCTTC. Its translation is CASSLGLAGEDSYNEQFF.

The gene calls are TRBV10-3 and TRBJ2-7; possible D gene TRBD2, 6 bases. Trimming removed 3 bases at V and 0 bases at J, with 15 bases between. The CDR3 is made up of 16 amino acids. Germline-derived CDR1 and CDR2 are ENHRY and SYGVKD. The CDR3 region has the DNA TGTGCCATCAGTGACACGACGGCGGGGAGCTCCTACGAGCAGTACTTC. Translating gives CAISDTTAGSSYEQYF.

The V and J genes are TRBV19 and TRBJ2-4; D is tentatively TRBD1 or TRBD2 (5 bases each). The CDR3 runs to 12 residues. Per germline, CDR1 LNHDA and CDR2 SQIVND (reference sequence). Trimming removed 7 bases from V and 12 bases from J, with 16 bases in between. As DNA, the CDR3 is TGTGCCAGTACCTTTGAGGGGCTACCTCAGTACTTC. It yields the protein CASTFEGLPQYF. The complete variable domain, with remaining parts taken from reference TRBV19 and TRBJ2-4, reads DGGITQSPKYLFRKEGQNVTLSCEQNLNHDAMYWYRQDPGQGLRLIYYSQIVNDFQKGDIAEGYSVSREKKESFPLTVTSAQKNPTAFYLCASTFEGLPQYFGAGTRLSVL.

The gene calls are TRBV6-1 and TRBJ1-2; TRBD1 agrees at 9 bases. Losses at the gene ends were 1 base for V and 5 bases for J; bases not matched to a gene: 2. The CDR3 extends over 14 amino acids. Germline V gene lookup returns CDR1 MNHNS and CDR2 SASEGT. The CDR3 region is CASSEGQGDYGYTF. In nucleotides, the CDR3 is TGTGCCAGCAGTGAAGGACAGGGGGATTATGGCTACACCTTC.

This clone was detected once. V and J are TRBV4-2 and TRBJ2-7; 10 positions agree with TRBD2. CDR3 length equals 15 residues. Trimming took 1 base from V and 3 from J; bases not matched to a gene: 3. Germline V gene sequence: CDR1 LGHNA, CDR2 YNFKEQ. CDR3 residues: CASSQVTSGNYEQYF. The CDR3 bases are TGTGCCAGCAGCCAAGTTACTAGCGGGAACTACGAGCAGTACTTC.

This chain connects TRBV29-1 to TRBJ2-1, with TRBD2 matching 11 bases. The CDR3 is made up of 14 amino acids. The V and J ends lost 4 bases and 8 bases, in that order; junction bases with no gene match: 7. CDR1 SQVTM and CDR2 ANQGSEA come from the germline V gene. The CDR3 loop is CSVVIVAGGYEQFF. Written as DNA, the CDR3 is TGCAGCGTTGTGATTGTAGCGGGAGGGTATGAGCAGTTCTTC.

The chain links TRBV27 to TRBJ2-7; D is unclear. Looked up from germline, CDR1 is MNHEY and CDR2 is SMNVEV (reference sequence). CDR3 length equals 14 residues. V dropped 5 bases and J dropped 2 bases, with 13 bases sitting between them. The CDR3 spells CASSNTSEAYEQYF. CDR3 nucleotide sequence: TGTGCCAGCAGTAATACCAGTGAGGCCTACGAGCAGTACTTC.

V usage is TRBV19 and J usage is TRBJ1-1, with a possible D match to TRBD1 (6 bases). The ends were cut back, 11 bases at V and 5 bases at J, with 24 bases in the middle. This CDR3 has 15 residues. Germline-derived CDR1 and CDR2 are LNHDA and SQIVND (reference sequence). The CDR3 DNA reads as TGTGCCGTCAGTTTTTCGCCCCTAGGGGGGACTGAAGCTTTCTTT. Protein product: CAVSFSPLGGTEAFF.

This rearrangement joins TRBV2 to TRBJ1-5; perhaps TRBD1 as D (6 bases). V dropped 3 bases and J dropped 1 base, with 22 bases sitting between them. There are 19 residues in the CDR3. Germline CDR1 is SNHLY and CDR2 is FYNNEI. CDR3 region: CASSDNGGGWRVSNQPQHF. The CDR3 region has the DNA TGTGCCAGCAGTGATAACGGCGGGGGCTGGCGCGTGAGCAATCAGCCCCAGCATTTT. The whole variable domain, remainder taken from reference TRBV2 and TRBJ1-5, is EPEVTQTPSHQVTQMGQEVILRCVPISNHLYFYWYRQILGQKVEFLVSFYNNEISEKSEIFDDQFSVERPDGSNFTLKIRSTKLEDSAMYFCASSDNGGGWRVSNQPQHFGDGTRLSIL.

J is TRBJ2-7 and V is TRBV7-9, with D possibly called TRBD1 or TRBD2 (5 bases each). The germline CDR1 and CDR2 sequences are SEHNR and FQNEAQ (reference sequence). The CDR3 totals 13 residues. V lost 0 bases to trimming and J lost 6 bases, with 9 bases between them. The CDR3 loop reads CASSLADGAEQYF. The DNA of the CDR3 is TGTGCCAGCAGCTTAGCGGACGGGGCCGAGCAGTACTTC.

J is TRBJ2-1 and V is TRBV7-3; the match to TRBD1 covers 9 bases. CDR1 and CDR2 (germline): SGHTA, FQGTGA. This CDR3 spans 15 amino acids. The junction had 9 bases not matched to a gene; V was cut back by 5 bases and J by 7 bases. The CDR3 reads CASSPKDRGGNEQFF. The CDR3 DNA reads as TGTGCCAGCAGCCCGAAGGACAGGGGAGGGAATGAGCAGTTCTTC. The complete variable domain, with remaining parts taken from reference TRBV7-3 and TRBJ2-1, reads GAGVSQTPSNKVTEKGKYVELRCDPISGHTALYWYRQSLGQGPEFLIYFQGTGAADDSGLPNDRFFAVRPEGSVSTLKIQRTERGDSAVYLCASSPKDRGGNEQFFGPGTRLTVL.

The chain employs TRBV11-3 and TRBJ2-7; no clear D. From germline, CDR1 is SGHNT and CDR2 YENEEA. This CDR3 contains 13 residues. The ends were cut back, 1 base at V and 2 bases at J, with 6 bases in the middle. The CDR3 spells CASSLGVPYEQYF. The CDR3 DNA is TGTGCCAGCAGCTTAGGGGTACCCTACGAGCAGTACTTC. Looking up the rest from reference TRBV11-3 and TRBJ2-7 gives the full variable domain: EAGVVQSPRYKIIEKKQPVAFWCNPISGHNTLYWYLQNLGQGPELLIRYENEEAVDDSQLPKDRFSAERLKGVDSTLKIQPAELGDSAVYLCASSLGVPYEQYFGPGTRLTVT.

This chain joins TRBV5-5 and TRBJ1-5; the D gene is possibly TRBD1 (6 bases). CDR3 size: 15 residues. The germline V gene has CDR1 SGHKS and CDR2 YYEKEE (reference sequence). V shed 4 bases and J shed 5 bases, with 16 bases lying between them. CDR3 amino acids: CASSPGDNAYQPQHF. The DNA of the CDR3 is TGTGCCAGCAGCCCAGGGGACAACGCCTATCAGCCCCAGCATTTT.